This T cell receptor beta chain is from a study of blood T cell repertoires in COVID-19. Clones were read by immunoSEQ multiplex PCR, and TCRdb kept only the in-frame ones, dropping some. The sample yields some 400,000 clones, about 87% seen once. Sequenced material: peripheral blood. The origin of this receptor is a woman aged 55-75 years with COVID-19, enrolled during active disease.

The chain's CDR3 is CASSPQGGSNTEAFF. The CDR3 DNA reads as TGTGCCAGCTCACCACAAGGCGGCTCGAACACTGAAGCTTTCTTT. The chain uses TRBV18 and TRBJ1-1; the D is unclear. Looked up from germline, CDR1 is KGHSH and CDR2 is LQKENI. Trimming removed 1 base from V and 1 base from J, with 10 bases in between. The CDR3 sequence is 15 residues long.